Following are 28 T cell receptor delta chains from one sample sequenced in a study of gamma delta lymphoproliferative disorders and STAT genes. TCRdb reapplied CATT to the multiplex PCR reads. The repertoire holds roughly 3,100 delta-chain clones, with 0.85% to 1.2% as singletons. The receptor sequences were amplified from genomic DNA of peripheral blood mononuclear cells. Sequencing was done on a sample of blood. These receptors were obtained from a human donor in good health.

About this clone itself: The protein TCRdb gives is from a much larger clone and does not agree with this DNA's translation at residue 5, likely a read error; the protein shown here comes from the DNA. The chain combines TRDV2 with TRDJ1; maybe TRDD3 (6 bases). The germline V gene has CDR1 GEAIGNYY and CDR2 EKD. This CDR3 has 17 amino acids. V lost 3 bases, J lost 0 bases, and 19 bases lay in between. The CDR3 region is CACDLVMGGRYTDKLIF. In nucleotides, the CDR3 is TGTGCCTGTGACCTGGTTATGGGGGGTCGGTACACCGATAAACTCATCTTT.

This clone was picked up a small number of times. A read error likely explains this, since a far larger clone differs by one base. The chain uses TRDV2 and TRDJ1, with 8 bases that match TRDD3. Germline lookup yields CDR1 GEAIGNYY and CDR2 EKD. V lost 3 bases, J lost 10 bases, and 18 bases stayed unmatched. The CDR3 is 16 residues long. The CDR3 DNA reads TGTGCCTGTGACCCCGTCCTACACGGTGGGGGATCGTCACTCATCTTT. It encodes CACDPVLHGGGSSLIF.

Comment on this clone: With a far larger clone one base away, a read error is the likely cause. Other nucleotide sequences from this sample produce the same CDR3. The chain joins TRDV2 to TRDJ1, with 7 bases fitting TRDD3. CDR3 size: 14 residues. Germline assignment: CDR1 GEAIGNYY and CDR2 EKD. The CDR3 is CACDILGAVDKLIF. The DNA of the CDR3 is TGTGCCTGTGACATTCTGGGGGCCGTCGATAAACTCATCTTC.

This clone showed up just a few times. The TCRdb protein comes from a much larger clone and disagrees with this DNA's translation at residues 3 and 13, likely due to a read error; the protein given here is derived from the DNA. V and J are TRDV2 and TRDJ1; 8 positions agree with TRDD3. Germline V gives CDR1 GEAIGNYY, CDR2 EKD. This CDR3 has 16 amino acids. The CDR3 protein is CAYDARRDWGSSELIF. Here the CDR3 DNA reads TGTGCCTATGACGCCCGGAGAGACTGGGGGTCCTCTGAACTCATCTTT.

Note on this clone: A far bigger clonotype differs at one base, so this is likely a read error. This chain links TRDV2 with TRDJ1; D is perhaps TRDD3 (5 bases). This CDR3 has 17 amino acids. Germline V gene data show CDR1 as GEAIGNYY and CDR2 as EKD. CDR3 region: CARDTLPGPDPSNKLIF. The DNA of the CDR3 is TGTGCCCGTGACACCCTCCCTGGGCCTGACCCTAGCAATAAACTCATCTTT.

There are a few counts of this clone. The J gene is TRDJ1, while no V gene call was made. This CDR3 has 10 amino acids. Here the CDR3 DNA reads TGTGCCTCCCAGGGAGATAAACTCATCTTT. Translated: CASQGDKLIF.

This clone is large (0.1 to 1%) within its sample. Within the sample, other DNA sequences also encode this same CDR3. In DNA, the CDR3 is TGTGCCTGTGACACGCTGGGGGATACGGGCGATAAACTCATCTTT. Encoded protein: CACDTLGDTGDKLIF. The rearrangement joins TRDV2 to TRDJ1; 12 nucleotides match TRDD3. V was clipped by 1 base and J by 4 bases; unmatched bases: 3. Germline lookup yields CDR1 GEAIGNYY and CDR2 EKD. CDR3 length equals 15 residues.

With respect to this clone: The TCRdb protein comes from a much larger clone and disagrees with this DNA's translation at residue 3, likely due to a read error; the protein given here is derived from the DNA. V gene TRDV2 combines with J gene TRDJ1; TRDD3 agrees at 9 bases. The CDR3 runs to 14 residues. The V gene's germline CDR1 is GEAIGNYY and CDR2 EKD. The CDR3 region has the DNA TGTGCCAGTGACACCGCGGGGATACGGGATAAACTCATCTTT. Its protein product is CASDTAGIRDKLIF.

About this clone itself: The TCRdb record carries a much larger clone's protein, which differs from this DNA's translation at residue 4; a read error is the likely cause, and the protein listed here is the DNA translation. The chain recombines TRDV2 with TRDJ1, with 11 bases lining up with TRDD3. Per germline, CDR1 GEAIGNYY and CDR2 EKD. The CDR3 length is 16 residues. V gave up 5 bases and J gave up 0 bases; unmatched junction bases: 7. This chain's CDR3 is CACGRLGDRNTDKLIF. In DNA, the CDR3 is TGTGCCTGTGGCAGACTGGGGGATAGAAACACCGATAAACTCATCTTT.

This clone occurred a few times. This likely traces to a read error, being one base from a far larger clone. Other nucleotide sequences from this sample produce the same CDR3. The J gene is TRDJ1, the V gene TRDV2; TRDD3 matches at 7 bases. Germline lookup yields CDR1 GEAIGNYY and CDR2 EKD. This CDR3 region has 14 residues. CDR3 DNA: TGTGCCTGTGACAGTCTCGGGGGATTAATGGAACTCATTTTT. Protein sequence: CACDSLGGLMELIF.

By sample share, this clone is large. Distinct nucleotide sequences in the sample also encode this CDR3. The rearrangement joins TRDV2 to TRDJ1; D unresolved. The V and J ends lost 0 bases and 4 bases respectively, with 11 bases between them. Germline V gene lookup returns CDR1 GEAIGNYY and CDR2 EKD. The CDR3 has 14 amino acids. In DNA, the CDR3 is TGTGCCTGTGACACCGTTGGATCGGGCGATAAACTCATCTTT. It translates to CACDTVGSGDKLIF.

Judged by abundance, this clone is medium-sized (0.01 to 0.1%). The identical CDR3 is also encoded by other nucleotide sequences in the sample. The J gene is TRDJ1, the V gene TRDV1; TRDD3 agrees at 11 bases. CDR1 TSWWSYY and CDR2 QGS come from the germline V gene. The CDR3 covers 16 residues. Trimming took 8 bases from V and 0 from J; bases not matched to a gene: 8. The CDR3 sequence: CALRGGGYGDTDKLIF. DNA for the CDR3: TGTGCTCTTCGAGGTGGGGGATACGGGGACACCGATAAACTCATCTTT.

In this sample, this clone turned up a few times. The protein held in TCRdb is that of a much larger clone and does not match this DNA's translation at residue 10, likely because of a read error; the protein shown is translated from the DNA. The genes are TRDV1 and TRDJ1, with a weak D call TRDD3 (6 bases). The germline V gene encodes CDR1 TSWWSYY and CDR2 QGS. V lost 2 bases and J 0 bases, leaving 28 bases between the germline ends. This CDR3 spans 21 amino acids. CDR3 loop: CALGESLVRRGTINYTDKLIF. DNA for the CDR3: TGTGCTCTTGGGGAATCTCTCGTTCGGCGGGGGACTATAAACTACACCGATAAACTCATCTTT.

This clone was counted between two and nine times. TCRdb shows a much larger clone's protein in place of this DNA's translation, and the two differ at residue 7, likely through a read error; the protein shown is translated from the DNA. The rearrangement uses TRDV2 and TRDJ1; D remains unclear. Between the trimmed V and J ends, which lost 0 bases and 3 bases, there was a span of 16 bases. CDR1 GEAIGNYY and CDR2 EKD come from the germline V gene. The CDR3 totals 16 residues. The CDR3 here is CACDTLANRPADKLIF. The DNA of the CDR3 is TGTGCCTGTGACACCCTAGCCAACCGACCGGCCGATAAACTCATCTTT.

In this sample, this clone turned up many times. This likely reflects a read error, since a far larger clone is one base away. Other DNA sequences in this sample translate to the same CDR3. This chain joins TRDV2 and TRDJ1; D call uncertain. The CDR3 is 18 residues long. Germline V gene lookup returns CDR1 GEAIGNYY and CDR2 EKD. The DNA for the CDR3 is TGTGCTTGTGACACCCTGCCGGGTGGGCAGAAAGTGGCCGATAAACTCATCTTT. It yields the protein CACDTLPGGQKVADKLIF.

Points on this clone: A far larger clone is one base from this, pointing to a likely read error. The same CDR3 is also encoded by other DNA sequences in this sample. The V gene is TRDV2, the J gene TRDJ1; D gene uncertain. CDR3 length: 18 amino acids. V lost 4 bases and J lost 3, with 26 bases in between. Germline V gene sequence: CDR1 GEAIGNYY, CDR2 EKD. For the CDR3, the DNA is TGTGCCTGTGATACCCTGCCGGGTGGGCAGAAAGTGGCCGATAAACTCATCTTT. Translated: CACDTLPGGQKVADKLIF.

This clone showed up just a few times. TCRdb's entry gives the protein of a much larger clone, which mismatches this DNA's translation at residue 7, likely from a read error; the protein reported here is translated from the DNA. The V call is TRDV2, the J call TRDJ1, with 13 bases identical to TRDD3. Germline CDR1 is GEAIGNYY and CDR2 is EKD. V lost 0 bases to trimming and J lost 1 base; unmatched junction nucleotides: 13. The CDR3 length is 20 residues. CDR3 residues: CACDTVVDWGIRGVTDKLIF. In DNA form, the CDR3 reads TGTGCCTGTGACACCGTCGTCGACTGGGGGATACGCGGGGTCACCGATAAACTCATCTTT.

By sample share, this clone is large. This CDR3 is also generated by other DNA sequences in the sample. The V and J genes are TRDV2 and TRDJ1; 8 positions match TRDD3. The CDR3 contains 17 residues. V trimming: 0 bases; J trimming: 0 bases; junction bases outside the gene matches: 8. The V gene's germline CDR1 is GEAIGNYY and CDR2 EKD. The CDR3 region is CACDTLLGAGYTDKLIF. CDR3 bases: TGTGCCTGTGACACCCTACTGGGGGCTGGTTACACCGATAAACTCATCTTT.

This clone was recorded a few times. With only one base between it and a far larger clone, this is likely a read error. The same CDR3 is also encoded by other DNA sequences in this sample. The chain links TRDV2 to TRDJ1; D perhaps matches TRDD3 (5 bases). The CDR3 has 20 amino acids. From germline, CDR1 is GEAIGNYY and CDR2 EKD. Between the trimmed V and J ends, which lost 0 bases and 4 bases, there was a span of 29 bases. The CDR3 protein is CACDTVSGGQLDVPLDKLIF. The CDR3 DNA reads TGTGCCTGTGACACCGTGTCGGGGGGCCAATTGGATGTACCACTCGATAAACTCATCTTT.

This clone was seen a handful of times. The chain uses TRDV2 and TRDJ1, with TRDD3 matching over 11 bases. CDR3 length: 16 amino acids. In germline, CDR1 is GEAIGNYY, CDR2 EKD. The V and J ends lost 3 bases and 0 bases, in that order; junction bases with no gene match: 5. The CDR3 bases are TGTGCCTGTGACGAAGTACTGGGGGATAACACCGATAAACTCATCTTT. Translating it yields CACDEVLGDNTDKLIF.

In its sample, this clone was seen a few times. The protein held in TCRdb is that of a much larger clone and does not match this DNA's translation at residue 5, likely because of a read error; the protein shown is translated from the DNA. The V and J genes are TRDV2 and TRDJ1; 10 bases are a match to TRDD3. The germline V gene encodes CDR1 GEAIGNYY and CDR2 EKD. Germline trimming cut 3 bases from V and 0 bases from J; bases unmatched to any gene: 12. The CDR3 length is 18 residues. This chain's CDR3 is CACDAIGGYSLDTDKLIF. For the CDR3, the DNA is TGTGCCTGTGACGCTATTGGGGGATACTCGTTGGACACCGATAAACTCATCTTT.

This clone was counted a few times. A read error is possible here, since a much larger clone lies one base away. This sequence joins TRDV1 and TRDJ1, with 10 bases identical to TRDD3. This CDR3 has 22 residues. The trim removed 1 base at V and 4 bases at J, leaving 24 bases unmatched. Germline V CDR1 and CDR2: TSWWSYY, QGS. The CDR3 region has the DNA TGTGCTCTTGGGGAACCCATGGCCTTCCGCCTTACTGGGGGATGCCGGGTCGATAAACTCATCTTT. Residues: CALGEPMAFRLTGGCRVDKLIF.

Notes on this clone: The protein in TCRdb stems from a much larger clone and differs at residue 8 from this DNA's translation, likely a read error; here the protein is translated from the DNA. The V call is TRDV2, the J call TRDJ1, with TRDD3 matching 7 bases. Germline CDR1 is GEAIGNYY and CDR2 is EKD. The CDR3 runs to 19 residues. With V trimmed by 0 bases and J by 6 bases, 21 bases remained unmatched. In DNA form, the CDR3 reads TGTGCCTGTGACACCGTGGGGAGACGTACTGGGGAGCGCCCTAATAAACTCATCTTT. The encoded protein is CACDTVGRRTGERPNKLIF.

Turning to this clone: The protein given by TCRdb reflects a much larger clone and differs at residue 5 from this DNA's translation, likely from a read error; the protein shown is the DNA's translation. The chain carries TRDV2 and TRDJ1, with D uncertain. V was shortened by 3 bases and J by 3 bases, with 19 bases between the two germline ends. Germline CDR1 is GEAIGNYY and CDR2 is EKD. The CDR3 extends over 16 amino acids. CDR3 sequence (DNA): TGTGCCTGTGACGCCCTAACCAACCGACCGGCCGATAAACTCATCTTT. Its protein product is CACDALTNRPADKLIF.

This clone was observed a handful of times. The chain uses TRDV2 and TRDJ1; TRDD3 agrees at 12 bases. With 3 bases clipped from V and 0 bases from J, the junction kept 4 bases outside the gene matches. The length of the CDR3 is 16 residues. In germline, CDR1 is GEAIGNYY, CDR2 EKD. As DNA, the CDR3 is TGTGCCTGTGACGGTCTGGGGGATACGCACACCGATAAACTCATCTTT. Translation: CACDGLGDTHTDKLIF.

Note on this clone: A read error likely explains why the TCRdb protein, taken from a much larger clone, differs from this DNA's translation at residue 11; the protein shown is translated from the DNA. The rearrangement joins TRDV2 to TRDJ1; TRDD3 matches 10 bases. Per the germline V gene, CDR1 is GEAIGNYY and CDR2 is EKD. The CDR3 sequence is 18 residues long. V was pared by 3 bases and J by 0 bases, with 12 bases of the junction left unmatched. CDR3 region: CACDPVLGDPTDTDKLIF. The DNA of the CDR3 is TGTGCCTGTGACCCGGTACTGGGGGATCCCACTGACACCGATAAACTCATCTTT.

This clone was counted once. The V gene was left uncalled, and the J gene is TRDJ1; the D call of TRDD3 is as the table states it, not checked on the DNA. CDR3 length equals 22 residues. The CDR3 loop is CAPVPLPGRGDKRRGYTDKLIF. The CDR3 DNA reads TGTGCTCCGGTGCCCCTTCCTGGAAGGGGGGATAAGCGTAGGGGGTACACCGATAAACTCATCTTT.

Regarding this clone: The TCRdb protein comes from a much larger clone and disagrees with this DNA's translation at residue 5, likely due to a read error; the protein given here is derived from the DNA. The J gene is TRDJ3, the V gene TRDV2, with 12 nucleotides matching TRDD3. The germline V gene has CDR1 GEAIGNYY and CDR2 EKD. Trimming removed 3 bases from V and 2 bases from J; junction bases left unmatched: 13. The CDR3 length is 21 residues. The CDR3 protein is CACDFVELGDTTAWDTRQMFF. CDR3 sequence (DNA): TGTGCCTGTGACTTCGTTGAACTGGGGGATACTACGGCCTGGGACACCCGACAGATGTTTTTC.